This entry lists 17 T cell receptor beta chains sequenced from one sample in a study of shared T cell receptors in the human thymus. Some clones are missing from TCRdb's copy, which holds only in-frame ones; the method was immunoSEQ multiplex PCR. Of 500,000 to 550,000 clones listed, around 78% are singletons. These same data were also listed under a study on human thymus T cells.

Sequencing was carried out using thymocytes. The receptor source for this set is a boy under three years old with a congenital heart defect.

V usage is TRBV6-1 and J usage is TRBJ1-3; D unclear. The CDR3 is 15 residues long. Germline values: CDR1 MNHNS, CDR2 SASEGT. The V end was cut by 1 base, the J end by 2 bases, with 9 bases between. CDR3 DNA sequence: TGTGCCAGCAGTGAAGGGGCAGCCACTGGAAACACCATATATTTT. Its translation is CASSEGAATGNTIYF.

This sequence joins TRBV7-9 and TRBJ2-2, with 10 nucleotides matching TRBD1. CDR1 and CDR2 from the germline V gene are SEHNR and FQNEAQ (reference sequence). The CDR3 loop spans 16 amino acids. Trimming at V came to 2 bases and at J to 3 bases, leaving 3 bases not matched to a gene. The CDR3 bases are TGTGCCAGCAGCTTAACTGGGACAGGGGACACCGGGGAGCTGTTTTTT. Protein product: CASSLTGTGDTGELFF.

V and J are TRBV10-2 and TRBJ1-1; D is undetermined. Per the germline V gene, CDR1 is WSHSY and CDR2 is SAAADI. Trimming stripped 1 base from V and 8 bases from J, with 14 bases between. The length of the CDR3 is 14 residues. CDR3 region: CASSELTHNLEAFF. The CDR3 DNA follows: TGCGCCAGCAGTGAGTTAACACATAATCTCGAAGCTTTCTTT.

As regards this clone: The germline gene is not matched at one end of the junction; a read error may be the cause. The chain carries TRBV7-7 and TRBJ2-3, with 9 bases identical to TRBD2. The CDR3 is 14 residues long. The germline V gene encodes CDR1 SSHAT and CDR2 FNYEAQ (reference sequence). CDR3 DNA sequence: TGTGCTAGCAGCTCGGGACTAGCTATAGATACGCAGTATTTT. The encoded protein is CASSSGLAIDTQYF.

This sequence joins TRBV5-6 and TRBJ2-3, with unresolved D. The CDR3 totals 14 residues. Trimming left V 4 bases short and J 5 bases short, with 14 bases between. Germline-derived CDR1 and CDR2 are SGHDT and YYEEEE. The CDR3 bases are TGTGCCAGCAGCCCTGACCCTAGAAGAGATACGCAGTATTTT. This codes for CASSPDPRRDTQYF.

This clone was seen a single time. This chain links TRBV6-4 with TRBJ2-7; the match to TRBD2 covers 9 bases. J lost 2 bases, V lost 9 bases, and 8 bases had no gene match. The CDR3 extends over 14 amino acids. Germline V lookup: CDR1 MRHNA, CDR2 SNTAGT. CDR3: CARDALAGTYEQYF. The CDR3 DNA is TGTGCCAGAGACGCGCTAGCGGGGACCTACGAGCAGTACTTC.

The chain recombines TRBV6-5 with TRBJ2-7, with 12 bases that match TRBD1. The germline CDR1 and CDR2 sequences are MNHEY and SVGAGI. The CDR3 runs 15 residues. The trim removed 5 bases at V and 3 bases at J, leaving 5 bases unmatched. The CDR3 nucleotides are TGTGCCAGCAGTCCACGGGACAGGGGGCACTACGAGCAGTACTTC. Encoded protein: CASSPRDRGHYEQYF.

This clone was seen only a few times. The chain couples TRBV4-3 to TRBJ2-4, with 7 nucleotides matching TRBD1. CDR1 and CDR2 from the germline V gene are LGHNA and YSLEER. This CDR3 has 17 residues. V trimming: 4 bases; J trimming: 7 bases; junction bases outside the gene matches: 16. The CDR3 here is CASSPPADGTAGNIQYF. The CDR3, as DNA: TGCGCCAGCAGCCCCCCGGCCGACGGGACAGCCGGGAACATTCAGTACTTC.

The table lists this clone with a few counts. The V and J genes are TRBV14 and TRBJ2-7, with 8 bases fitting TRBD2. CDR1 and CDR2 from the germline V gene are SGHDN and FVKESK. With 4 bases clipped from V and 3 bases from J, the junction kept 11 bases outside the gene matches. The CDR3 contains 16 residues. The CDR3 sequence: CASSPLRAGVNYEQYF. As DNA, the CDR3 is TGTGCCAGCAGCCCCTTAAGAGCGGGAGTCAACTACGAGCAGTACTTC.

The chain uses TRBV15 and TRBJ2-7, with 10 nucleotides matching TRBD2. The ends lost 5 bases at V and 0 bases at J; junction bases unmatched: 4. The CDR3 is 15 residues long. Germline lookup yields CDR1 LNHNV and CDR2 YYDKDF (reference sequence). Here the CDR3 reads CATSGEREGSYEQYF. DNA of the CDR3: TGTGCCACCAGCGGTGAGCGGGAGGGCTCCTACGAGCAGTACTTC.

Written as DNA, the CDR3 is TGCGCCAGCAGCCAAGATACAGGACTAGCGTCGAGCACAGATACGCAGTATTTT. Protein: CASSQDTGLASSTDTQYF. This chain uses TRBV4-3 with TRBJ2-3; 9 bases fit TRBD2. CDR3 size: 18 residues. Looked up from germline, CDR1 is LGHNA and CDR2 is YSLEER. With 0 bases clipped from V and 0 bases from J, the junction kept 7 bases outside the gene matches.

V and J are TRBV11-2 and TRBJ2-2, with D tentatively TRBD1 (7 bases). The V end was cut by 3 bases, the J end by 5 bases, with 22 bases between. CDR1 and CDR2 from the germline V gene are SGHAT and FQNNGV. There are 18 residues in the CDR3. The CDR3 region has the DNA TGTGCCAGCAGCTTTAATGTTTTCCAGGGGGGTCGAACCGGGGAGCTGTTTTTT. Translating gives CASSFNVFQGGRTGELFF.

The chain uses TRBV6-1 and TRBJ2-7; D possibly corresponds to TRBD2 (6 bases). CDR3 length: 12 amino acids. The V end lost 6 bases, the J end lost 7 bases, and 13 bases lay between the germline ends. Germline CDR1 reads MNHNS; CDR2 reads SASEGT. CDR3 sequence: CASRRGGEEQYF. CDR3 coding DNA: TGTGCCAGCAGACGGGGAGGAGAGGAGCAGTACTTC.

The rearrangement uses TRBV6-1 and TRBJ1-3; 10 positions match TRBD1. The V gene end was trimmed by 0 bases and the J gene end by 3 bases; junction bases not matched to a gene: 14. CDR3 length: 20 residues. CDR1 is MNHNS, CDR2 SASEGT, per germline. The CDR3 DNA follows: TGTGCCAGCAGTGAAGCTCCCCGGGACAGGGGAGCGCAGGTTGGAAACACCATATATTTT. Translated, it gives CASSEAPRDRGAQVGNTIYF.

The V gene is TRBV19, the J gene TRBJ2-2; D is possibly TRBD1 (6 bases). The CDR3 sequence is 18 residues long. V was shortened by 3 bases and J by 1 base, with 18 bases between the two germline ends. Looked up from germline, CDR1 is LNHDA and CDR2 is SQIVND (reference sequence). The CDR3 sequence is CASSIPHRERLNTGELFF. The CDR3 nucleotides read TGTGCCAGTAGTATCCCCCACAGGGAGCGCTTGAACACCGGGGAGCTGTTTTTT.

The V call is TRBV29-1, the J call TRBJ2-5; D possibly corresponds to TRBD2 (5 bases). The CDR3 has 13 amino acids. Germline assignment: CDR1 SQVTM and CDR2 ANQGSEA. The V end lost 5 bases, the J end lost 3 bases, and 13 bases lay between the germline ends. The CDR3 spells CSVLTTREETQYF. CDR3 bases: TGCAGCGTTCTGACTACGCGGGAAGAGACCCAGTACTTC. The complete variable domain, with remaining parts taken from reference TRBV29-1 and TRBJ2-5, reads SAVISQKPSRDICQRGTSLTIQCQVDSQVTMMFWYRQQPGQSLTLIATANQGSEATYESGFVIDKFPISRPNLTFSTLTVSNMSPEDSSIYLCSVLTTREETQYFGPGTRLLVL.

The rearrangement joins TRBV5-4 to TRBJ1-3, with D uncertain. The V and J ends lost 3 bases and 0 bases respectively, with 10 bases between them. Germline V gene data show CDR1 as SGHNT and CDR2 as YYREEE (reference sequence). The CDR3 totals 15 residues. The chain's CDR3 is CASSSGRGSGNTIYF. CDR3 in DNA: TGTGCCAGCAGCTCTGGACGGGGCTCTGGAAACACCATATATTTT.